This is a list of T cell receptor beta chains from one sample in a study of control samples from healthy donors and cancer patients. Sequenced by immunoSEQ multiplex PCR; TCRdb stores in-frame clones only, minus some. The sample lists 100,000 to 150,000 clones; more than 75% were seen once. The sequencing input was blood. These receptors originate from a man aged 35-49 years in good health. CDR3s include the opening cysteine and the closing phenylalanine or tryptophan. The D gene is left open where the match is weak. Clone size is given for some rows only: seen once, a few or many times, or a class if the clone is expanded.

-	TRBV6-5	TRBJ2-2	-	TGTGCCAGCAGTTACTCGACCGGGGAGCTGTTTTTT	CASSYSTGELFF
once	TRBV6-5	TRBJ2-7	TRBD1	TGTGCCAGCAGTTATCAGGGACAGGGGGGCGAGCAGTACTTC	CASSYQGQGGEQYF
few	TRBV6-2/TRBV6-3	TRBJ1-5	-	TGTGCCAGCAGTAAACCTAACCGGGACAACCTTTATAGCAATCAGCCCCAGCATTTT	CASSKPNRDNLYSNQPQHF
once	TRBV7-8	TRBJ2-1	-	TGTGCCAGCAGCTTAGCGCGGCTGGCGGGAAGCTCCTACAATGAGCAGTTCTTC	CASSLARLAGSSYNEQFF
-	TRBV11-3	TRBJ1-3	TRBD1	TGTGCCAGCAGCTGGACCGCCAGGGGGAATTCTGGAAACACCATATATTTT	CASSWTARGNSGNTIYF
-	TRBV30	TRBJ2-7	-	TGTGCCTGGAGCCTCGGACCCTACGAGCAGTACTTC	CAWSLGPYEQYF
once	TRBV11-3	TRBJ1-2	-	TGTGCCAGCAGCTTAGGCGACCGGGGTAACTATGGCTACACCTTC	CASSLGDRGNYGYTF
-	TRBV6-2/TRBV6-3	TRBJ1-1	-	TGTGCCAGCAGTTTGATTGGGGCGGGCCTTCAGAACACTGAAGCTTTCTTT	CASSLIGAGLQNTEAFF
-	TRBV6-4	TRBJ2-3	TRBD1	TGTGCCAGCAGTCCGGACAGGGTGGGAACAGATACGCAGTATTTT	CASSPDRVGTDTQYF
-	TRBV7-7	TRBJ2-7	TRBD1	TGTGCCAGCAGCATCGGGACAGGGGTGTCCTACGAGCAGTACTTC	CASSIGTGVSYEQYF
once	TRBV20-1	TRBJ1-1	-	TGCAGTGCTAGAGAGAGTACAGCTTTCTTT	CSARESTAFF
-	TRBV7-9	TRBJ2-7	TRBD2	TGTGCCAGCAGCTCTAGCGGGGGCTACGAGCAGTACTTC	CASSSSGGYEQYF
-	TRBV11-3	TRBJ2-7	-	TGTGCCAGCAGCTTAAAGTTGGACGAGCAGTACTTC	CASSLKLDEQYF
once	TRBV1	TRBJ2-1	-	TGCACCAGCAGCCAAGGTCTAGCGGGGGGAACCTACAATGAGCAGTTCTTC	CTSSQGLAGGTYNEQFF
-	TRBV7-3	TRBJ2-1	-	TGTGCCAGCAGCTTAAAGACCAGTGAGCAGTTCTTC	CASSLKTSEQFF
-	TRBV9	TRBJ1-2	-	TGTGCCAGCAGCGTACATGTGACGGATGGCTACACCTTC	CASSVHVTDGYTF
-	TRBV7-6	TRBJ2-7	TRBD1	TGTGCCAGCAGCGGCGACAGGGTCTACGAGCAGTACTTC	CASSGDRVYEQYF
-	TRBV5-6	TRBJ1-2	TRBD1	TGTGCCAGCAGCTTCCGGGACAGGGGGAGGTATGGCTACACCTTC	CASSFRDRGRYGYTF
-	TRBV19	TRBJ2-6	-	TGTGCCAGTAGTATAGACCACTCTGGGGCCAACGTCCTGACTTTC	CASSIDHSGANVLTF
once	TRBV29-1	TRBJ1-2	-	TGCAGCGTCCCCGTGGGGGGGGATACCTATGGCTACACCTTC	CSVPVGGDTYGYTF
-	TRBV7-3	TRBJ2-1	-	TGTGCCAGCAGCTTAAATTCGCCCGGGAATGAGCAGTTCTTC	CASSLNSPGNEQFF
few	TRBV6-5	TRBJ2-7	TRBD1	TGTGCCAGCAGTAGGGACAGGGGCCACGAGCAGTACTTC	CASSRDRGHEQYF
-	TRBV19	TRBJ2-2	TRBD1	TGTGCCAGTAGTCACAGGGGGCAGTACACCGGGGAGCTGTTTTTT	CASSHRGQYTGELFF
-	TRBV11-1	TRBJ1-2	-	TGTGCCAGCTGGCAATTCAGTCATGGCTACACCTTC	CASWQFSHGYTF